This T cell receptor (beta chain) was profiled in a study of shared clonotypes between healthy human individuals. The CDR3 has 15 residues. Trimming cost V 0 bases and J 9 bases; bases outside gene matches: 5. CDR1 and CDR2 (germline): SGHVS, FNYEAQ. This clone was counted a single time. Replicate PCRs for sorted subsets used around 200 ng DNA; this equaled 30,000 to 35,000 T cell genomes. TCRdb keeps only in-frame clones here, not all; method: immunoSEQ multiplex PCR. The sample carries some 300,000 clones, about 73% recorded once. The sequence derives from a man aged 25 to 40 in good health. The sample was memory CD4+ T cells sorted from blood. Subset denoted: CD45RA-negative fraction. The J gene is TRBJ2-1, the V gene TRBV7-6; 10 bases match TRBD2. The CDR3 DNA reads TGTGCCAGCAGCTTAGCGTTGGTAGCGGGAGGTGAGCAGTTCTTC. This encodes CASSLALVAGGEQFF. Full variable domain (remainder filled in from reference TRBV7-6 and TRBJ2-1): GAGVSQSPRYKVTKRGQDVALRCDPISGHVSLYWYRQALGQGPEFLTYFNYEAQQDKSGLPNDRFSAERPEGSISTLTIQRTEQRDSAMYRCASSLALVAGGEQFFGPGTRLTVL.